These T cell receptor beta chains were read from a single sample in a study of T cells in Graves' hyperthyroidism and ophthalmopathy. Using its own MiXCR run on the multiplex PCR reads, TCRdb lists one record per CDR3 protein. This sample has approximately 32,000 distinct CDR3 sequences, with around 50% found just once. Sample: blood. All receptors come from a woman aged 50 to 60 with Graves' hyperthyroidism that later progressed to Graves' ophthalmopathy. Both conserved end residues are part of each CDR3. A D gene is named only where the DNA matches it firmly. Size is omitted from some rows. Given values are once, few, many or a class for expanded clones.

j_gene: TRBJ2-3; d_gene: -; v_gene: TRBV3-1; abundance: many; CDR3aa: CASRQQGSTDTQYF; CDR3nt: TGTGCCAGCAGACAACAGGGCAGCACAGATACGCAGTATTTT
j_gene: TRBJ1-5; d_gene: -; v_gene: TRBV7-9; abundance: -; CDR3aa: CASSFYGTPGEETQHF; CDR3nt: TGTGCCAGCAGCTTCTACGGGACGCCGGGGGAAGAGACCCAGCATTTT
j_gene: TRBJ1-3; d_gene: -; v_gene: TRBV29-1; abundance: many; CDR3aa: CSAVGAPGTNSGNTIYF; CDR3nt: TGCAGCGCCGTAGGTGCCCCGGGGACGAACTCTGGAAACACCATATATTTT
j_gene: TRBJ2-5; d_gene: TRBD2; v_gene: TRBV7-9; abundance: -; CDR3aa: CASSLDRTSVKETQYF; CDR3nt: TGTGCCAGCAGCTTAGACAGGACTAGCGTTAAGGAGACCCAGTACTTC
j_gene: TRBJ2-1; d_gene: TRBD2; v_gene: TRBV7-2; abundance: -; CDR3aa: CASRRTGTSGRAGNEQFF; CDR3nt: TGTGCCAGCAGGCGCACCGGGACTAGCGGGAGGGCCGGGAATGAGCAGTTCTTC
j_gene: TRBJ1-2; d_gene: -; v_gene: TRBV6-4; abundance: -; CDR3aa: CAGSDWRANYGYTF; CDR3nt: TGTGCCGGCAGTGACTGGAGGGCCAACTATGGCTACACCTTC
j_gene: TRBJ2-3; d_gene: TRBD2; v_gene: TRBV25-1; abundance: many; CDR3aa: CAGNSGNTDTQYF; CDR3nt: TGTGCCGGCAATAGCGGGAACACAGATACGCAGTATTTT
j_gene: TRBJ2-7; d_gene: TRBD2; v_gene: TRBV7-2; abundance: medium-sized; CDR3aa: CASSFSGQISSYEQYF; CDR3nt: TGTGCCAGCAGCTTTAGCGGGCAGATCAGCTCCTACGAGCAGTACTTC
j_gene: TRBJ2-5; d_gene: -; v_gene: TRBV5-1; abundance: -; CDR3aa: CASSLDGGGTEETQYF; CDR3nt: TGCGCCAGCAGCTTGGATGGCGGGGGGACAGAAGAGACCCAGTACTTC
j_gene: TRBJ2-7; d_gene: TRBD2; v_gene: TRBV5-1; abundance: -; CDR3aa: CASSILGLAGVGEQYF; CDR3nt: TGCGCCAGCAGCATCCTAGGACTAGCGGGAGTAGGGGAGCAGTACTTC
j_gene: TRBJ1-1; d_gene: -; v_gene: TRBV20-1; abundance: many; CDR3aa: CSASGPGPPGPEAFF; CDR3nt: TGCAGTGCTAGTGGCCCAGGGCCCCCGGGCCCTGAAGCTTTCTTT
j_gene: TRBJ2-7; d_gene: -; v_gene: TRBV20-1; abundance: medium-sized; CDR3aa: CSASRSGSRNEQYF; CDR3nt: TGCAGTGCCAGTCGGTCGGGGTCTCGGAACGAGCAGTACTTC
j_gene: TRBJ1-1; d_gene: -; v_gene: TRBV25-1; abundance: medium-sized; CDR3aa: CASSDLPGRMNTEAFF; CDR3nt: TGTGCCAGCAGTGACCTCCCGGGAAGAATGAACACTGAAGCTTTCTTT
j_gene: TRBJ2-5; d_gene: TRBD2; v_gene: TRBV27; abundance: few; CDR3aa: CASSMTSGRARAEETQYF; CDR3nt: TGTGCCAGCAGTATGACTAGCGGGAGGGCCCGGGCTGAGGAGACCCAGTACTTC
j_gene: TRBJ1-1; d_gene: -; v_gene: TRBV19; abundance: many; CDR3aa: CASPGTANTEAFF; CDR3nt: TGTGCCAGCCCCGGCACGGCGAACACTGAAGCTTTCTTT
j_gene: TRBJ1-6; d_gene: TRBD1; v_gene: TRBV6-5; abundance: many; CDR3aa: CASSLQGAWSPLHF; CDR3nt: TGTGCCAGCAGCCTACAGGGGGCATGGTCACCCCTCCACTTT
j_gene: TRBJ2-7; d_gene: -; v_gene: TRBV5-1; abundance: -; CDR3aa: CASPGPTSYEQYF; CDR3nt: TGCGCCAGCCCGGGACCAACCTCCTACGAGCAGTACTTC